The following is a T cell receptor (beta chain) sequence with its context. The antigen is unknown. Assay: immunoSEQ multiplex PCR; the TCRdb copy retains only in-frame clones and omits some. This table has around 700,000 clones, about 78% appearing once. This CDR3 contains 15 residues. The V gene's germline CDR1 is LNHDA and CDR2 SQIVND (reference sequence). V was cut by 1 base and J by 4 bases, with 13 bases left in between. These data are taken from a study of shared clonotypes between healthy human individuals. Donors comprised only Caucasian adults living in Nashville, Tennessee. Whole-study findings and limits: The study drew on few donors, limiting represented genetic and exposure-history diversity. Naive subsets generally had larger estimated richness than memory subsets.

Specimen: memory CD4+ T cells sorted from blood. Noted subset: CD45RA-negative fraction. The TCR sequence derives from a woman younger than 45 in good health. This chain joins TRBV19 and TRBJ1-2; tentative D call: TRBD1 (5 bases). DNA for the CDR3: TGTGCCAGTAGTATAGTGGAAGGGGTATCCTATGGCTACACCTTC. Translated, it gives CASSIVEGVSYGYTF.